These 26 T cell receptor beta chains were sequenced from one sample in a study of blood T cell repertoires in COVID-19. Some clones are missing from TCRdb's copy, which holds only in-frame ones; the method was immunoSEQ multiplex PCR. The profile shows more than 110,000 clones, 60% to 85% of them singletons. Sample: peripheral blood. Every receptor here comes from a woman older than 75 with active or convalescent COVID-19.

The chain combines TRBV11-2 with TRBJ2-1, with 10 bases identical to TRBD2. The CDR3 is made up of 14 amino acids. Trimming took 1 base from V and 7 from J; bases not matched to a gene: 1. Germline CDR1 and CDR2: SGHAT and FQNNGV. CDR3 DNA: TGTGCCAGCAGCTTAGTAGCGGGGGGAAATGAGCAGTTCTTC. Encoded protein: CASSLVAGGNEQFF.

The rearrangement uses TRBV7-6 and TRBJ2-5, with a possible D match to TRBD1 (5 bases). The V end lost 5 bases, the J end lost 1 base, and 23 bases lay between the germline ends. Germline CDR1 reads SGHVS; CDR2 reads FNYEAQ. The CDR3 loop spans 18 amino acids. The DNA for the CDR3 is TGTGCCAGCAGCCCAGGGCGGCGAACCCAAAGCATCCAAGAGACCCAGTACTTC. Translating gives CASSPGRRTQSIQETQYF.

The chain recombines TRBV2 with TRBJ1-4; a weak D match, TRBD1 (6 bases). The germline V and J ends were trimmed by 5 bases and 4 bases, with 14 bases remaining between them. This CDR3 has 15 residues. CDR1 SNHLY and CDR2 FYNNEI come from the germline V gene. The CDR3 DNA follows: TGTGCCAGCAGTCACGAACAGGGATTTAATGAAAAACTGTTTTTT. Translating gives CASSHEQGFNEKLFF.

The chain joins TRBV6-4 to TRBJ2-7; D remains ambiguous. This CDR3 has 15 residues. Germline CDR1 is MRHNA and CDR2 is SNTAGT. The V gene lost 0 bases and the J gene lost 0 bases, with 9 bases spanning the gap. CDR3 bases: TGTGCCAGCAGTGACTCGTCTCCAGGCTCCTACGAGCAGTACTTC. It specifies CASSDSSPGSYEQYF.

Only a few counts were recorded for this clone. The same CDR3 also results from other DNA sequences found in this sample. V and J are TRBV5-1 and TRBJ1-1; no definite D call. Trimming took 0 bases from V and 2 from J, leaving 8 bases between them. Germline CDR1 reads SGHRS; CDR2 reads YFSETQ. The CDR3 spans 14 residues. The CDR3 loop reads CASSLVGRNTEAFF. The CDR3, as DNA: TGCGCCAGCAGCTTGGTGGGCCGAAACACTGAAGCTTTCTTT.

This clone has only one observation. The chain links TRBV28 to TRBJ1-6; D is perhaps TRBD1 (5 bases). CDR3 length: 16 amino acids. Trimming removed 9 bases from V and 7 bases from J, with 22 bases in between. CDR1 is MDHEN and CDR2 is SYDVKM in the germline V gene. CDR3 sequence (DNA): TGTGCCAGTCGGAGGAGATGGGGGGGGAGAAATTCACCCCTCCACTTT. It is translated as CASRRRWGGRNSPLHF. Using reference TRBV28 and TRBJ1-6 for the parts outside the CDR3, the full variable domain is DVKVTQSSRYLVKRTGEKVFLECVQDMDHENMFWYRQDPGLGLRLIYFSYDVKMKEKGDIPEGYSVSREKKERFSLILESASTNQTSMYLCASRRRWGGRNSPLHFGNGTRLTVT.

The V gene is TRBV6-1, the J gene TRBJ1-5, with D uncertain. This CDR3 spans 15 amino acids. The V and J ends lost 1 base and 3 bases respectively, with 10 bases between them. CDR1 MNHNS and CDR2 SASEGT come from the germline V gene. The CDR3 sequence: CASSEVSQANQPQHF. CDR3 nucleotides: TGTGCCAGCAGTGAAGTCAGCCAGGCCAATCAGCCCCAGCATTTT.

V usage is TRBV28 and J usage is TRBJ2-1, with no clear D. Germline-derived CDR1 and CDR2 are MDHEN and SYDVKM. CDR3 length: 12 amino acids. V lost 5 bases and J lost 2, with 4 bases in between. In DNA, the CDR3 is TGTGCCAGCAGTATCACCTACAATGAGCAGTTCTTC. Its protein is CASSITYNEQFF. The entire variable domain, with the rest obtained from reference TRBV28 and TRBJ2-1, is as follows: DVKVTQSSRYLVKRTGEKVFLECVQDMDHENMFWYRQDPGLGLRLIYFSYDVKMKEKGDIPEGYSVSREKKERFSLILESASTNQTSMYLCASSITYNEQFFGPGTRLTVL.

The rearrangement uses TRBV7-8 and TRBJ1-2; 7 nucleotides align to TRBD1. The CDR3 length is 13 residues. CDR1 is SGHVS, CDR2 FQNEAQ, per germline. J was trimmed by 6 bases and V by 4 bases; bases with no gene match: 5. The CDR3, as DNA: TGTGCCAGCAGCTCAGACAGGGCCAATGGCTACACCTTC. It is translated as CASSSDRANGYTF.

The chain combines TRBV19 with TRBJ1-5; 7 nucleotides match TRBD1. This CDR3 has 14 residues. Germline V gene sequence: CDR1 LNHDA, CDR2 SQIVND (reference sequence). V was clipped by 0 bases and J by 5 bases; unmatched bases: 1. CDR3 in DNA: TGTGCCAGTAGTATAGATGGGACAGATCAGCCCCAGCATTTT. Translation: CASSIDGTDQPQHF. The entire variable domain, with the rest obtained from reference TRBV19 and TRBJ1-5, is as follows: DGGITQSPKYLFRKEGQNVTLSCEQNLNHDAMYWYRQDPGQGLRLIYYSQIVNDFQKGDIAEGYSVSREKKESFPLTVTSAQKNPTAFYLCASSIDGTDQPQHFGDGTRLSIL.

The V and J genes are TRBV5-1 and TRBJ2-5; 7 bases align to TRBD2. Trimming cost V 4 bases and J 2 bases; bases outside gene matches: 8. CDR1 and CDR2 from the germline V gene are SGHRS and YFSETQ. The CDR3 consists of 15 residues. The CDR3 nucleotides are TGCGCCAGCAGCCCCCAAGGGCGGGGGCAAGAGACCCAGTACTTC. It yields the protein CASSPQGRGQETQYF.

This clone was seen only a few times. V is TRBV6-6 and J is TRBJ1-2, with TRBD1 as a possible D gene (6 bases). The germline V and J ends were trimmed by 6 bases and 5 bases, with 19 bases remaining between them. CDR1 MNHNY and CDR2 SVGAGI come from the germline V gene (reference sequence). The CDR3 contains 15 residues. The CDR3 region has the DNA TGTGCCAGCAGCACCAGGGCCAACAGGGTTTATGGCTACACCTTC. Translation gives CASSTRANRVYGYTF.

The chain carries TRBV30 and TRBJ2-7, with 9 bases fitting TRBD2. J gave up 3 bases and V 2 bases, and 5 bases lay outside the gene matches. Germline CDR1 reads GTSNPN; CDR2 reads SVGIG (reference sequence). There are 14 residues in the CDR3. CDR3 in amino acids: CAWSSGGILYEQYF. Here the CDR3 DNA reads TGTGCCTGGAGTAGCGGGGGGATCCTCTACGAGCAGTACTTC.

This chain connects TRBV12-3 or TRBV12-4 to TRBJ2-1; D not certain. The ends were cut back, 1 base at V and 4 bases at J, with 5 bases in the middle. This CDR3 is 13 amino acids long. CDR3 loop: CASSLGPYNEQFF. The CDR3 nucleotides are TGTGCCAGCAGTTTAGGGCCTTACAATGAGCAGTTCTTC.

The V gene is TRBV5-1, the J gene TRBJ1-1; tentatively, D is TRBD1 (5 bases). V dropped 0 bases and J dropped 8 bases, with 17 bases sitting between them. CDR3 length equals 15 residues. Germline V CDR1 and CDR2: SGHRS, YFSETQ. The CDR3 coding sequence is TGCGCCAGCAGCTTGGAATCAGGGCTCCTCGCAGAAGCTTTCTTT. Translating it yields CASSLESGLLAEAFF.

The chain links TRBV11-3 to TRBJ2-5; 10 positions agree with TRBD1. With V trimmed by 0 bases and J by 5 bases, 12 bases remained unmatched. CDR1 is SGHNT, CDR2 YENEEA, per germline. The CDR3 length is 18 residues. CDR3 in amino acids: CASSLDPRQGAYRETQYF. The CDR3 nucleotides read TGTGCCAGCAGCTTAGACCCCCGACAGGGGGCGTATAGGGAGACCCAGTACTTC.

V is TRBV29-1 and J is TRBJ1-6; 8 nucleotides match TRBD1. CDR3 length: 14 residues. J gave up 6 bases and V 7 bases, and 8 bases lay outside the gene matches. Germline loops: CDR1 SQVTM, CDR2 ANQGSEA. Written as DNA, the CDR3 is TGCAGCGCCCGAAGCGGACAGGGTAATTCACCCCTCCACTTT. Its translation: CSARSGQGNSPLHF.

This clone has only a few counts. This chain connects TRBV5-4 to TRBJ1-2; 7 bases map to TRBD1. Germline V CDR1 and CDR2: SGHNT, YYREEE (reference sequence). This CDR3 has 15 residues. Germline trimming cut 4 bases from V and 3 bases from J; bases unmatched to any gene: 9. The CDR3 protein is CASSPATGKDYGYTF. CDR3 bases: TGTGCCAGCAGCCCCGCGACAGGGAAGGACTATGGCTACACCTTC.

The chain combines TRBV19 with TRBJ2-7, with 10 bases identical to TRBD2. The junction had 9 bases not matched to a gene; V was cut back by 6 bases and J by 7 bases. CDR3 length equals 14 residues. Germline V gene sequence: CDR1 LNHDA, CDR2 SQIVND (reference sequence). CDR3 loop: CASSRVAGGREQYF. As DNA, the CDR3 is TGTGCCAGTAGCAGAGTAGCGGGGGGAAGGGAGCAGTACTTC.

The sample holds a few counts of this clone. The J gene is TRBJ2-7, the V gene TRBV28; TRBD2 might be the D (7 bases). The V gene's germline CDR1 is MDHEN and CDR2 SYDVKM. The V and J ends lost 2 bases and 0 bases respectively, with 14 bases between them. This CDR3 comprises 16 residues. CDR3: CASSLGRGGGSYEQYF. The CDR3 DNA reads TGTGCCAGCAGTTTAGGGAGGGGAGGGGGCTCCTACGAGCAGTACTTC.

This clone was recorded a few times. The chain is built from TRBV7-8 and TRBJ2-1; D might be TRBD1 (5 bases). The ends were cut back, 1 base at V and 1 base at J, with 14 bases in the middle. Germline V gene sequence: CDR1 SGHVS, CDR2 FQNEAQ. The CDR3 has 17 residues. The DNA of the CDR3 is TGTGCCAGCAGCTTAGTTCCCGACAGAGCATCCTACAATGAGCAGTTCTTC. Translating gives CASSLVPDRASYNEQFF.

The chain recombines TRBV7-3 with TRBJ1-2, with 9 positions matching TRBD1. The CDR3 sequence is 14 residues long. Trimming at V came to 2 bases and at J to 2 bases, leaving 0 bases not matched to a gene. Germline V gene data show CDR1 as SGHTA and CDR2 as FQGTGA. The chain's CDR3 is CASSLGTGNYGYTF. The CDR3 DNA reads TGTGCCAGCAGCTTAGGGACAGGGAACTATGGCTACACCTTC.

This chain joins TRBV7-9 and TRBJ2-2; TRBD2 is a possible D gene (6 bases). This CDR3 region has 12 residues. Trimming stripped 8 bases from V and 6 bases from J, with 10 bases between. Per germline, CDR1 SEHNR and CDR2 FQNEAQ (reference sequence). Here the CDR3 reads CASGGVSGELFF. The CDR3 DNA reads TGTGCCAGCGGAGGGGTTTCCGGGGAGCTGTTTTTT.

V usage is TRBV7-8 and J usage is TRBJ1-3; no clear D gene. The CDR3 sequence is 13 residues long. Germline CDR1 and CDR2: SGHVS and FQNEAQ. V dropped 0 bases and J dropped 3 bases, with 3 bases sitting between them. The CDR3 is CASSLARGNTIYF. The CDR3 nucleotides are TGTGCCAGCAGCTTAGCCCGTGGAAACACCATATATTTT. The full variable domain, completed using reference TRBV7-8 and TRBJ1-3, is GAGVSQSPRYKVAKRGQDVALRCDPISGHVSLFWYQQALGQGPEFLTYFQNEAQLDKSGLPSDRFFAERPEGSVSTLKIQRTQQEDSAVYLCASSLARGNTIYFGEGSWLTVV.

The J gene is TRBJ2-1, the V gene TRBV6-6; TRBD1 is a possible D gene (5 bases). Germline loops: CDR1 MNHNY, CDR2 SVGAGI (reference sequence). This CDR3 has 13 amino acids. V gave up 8 bases and J gave up 5 bases, with 13 bases separating them. The CDR3 spells CASLTETNNEQFF. The CDR3, as DNA: TGTGCCAGCCTGACAGAGACGAACAATGAGCAGTTCTTC.

This clone was seen just once. The chain carries TRBV28 and TRBJ1-2; 9 bases are shared with TRBD1. The CDR3 is 13 residues long. Looked up from germline, CDR1 is MDHEN and CDR2 is SYDVKM. V trimming: 3 bases; J trimming: 8 bases; junction bases outside the gene matches: 4. This CDR3 is CASSLRTGVGYTF. The CDR3 nucleotides read TGTGCCAGCAGTTTGCGGACAGGGGTGGGCTACACCTTC.